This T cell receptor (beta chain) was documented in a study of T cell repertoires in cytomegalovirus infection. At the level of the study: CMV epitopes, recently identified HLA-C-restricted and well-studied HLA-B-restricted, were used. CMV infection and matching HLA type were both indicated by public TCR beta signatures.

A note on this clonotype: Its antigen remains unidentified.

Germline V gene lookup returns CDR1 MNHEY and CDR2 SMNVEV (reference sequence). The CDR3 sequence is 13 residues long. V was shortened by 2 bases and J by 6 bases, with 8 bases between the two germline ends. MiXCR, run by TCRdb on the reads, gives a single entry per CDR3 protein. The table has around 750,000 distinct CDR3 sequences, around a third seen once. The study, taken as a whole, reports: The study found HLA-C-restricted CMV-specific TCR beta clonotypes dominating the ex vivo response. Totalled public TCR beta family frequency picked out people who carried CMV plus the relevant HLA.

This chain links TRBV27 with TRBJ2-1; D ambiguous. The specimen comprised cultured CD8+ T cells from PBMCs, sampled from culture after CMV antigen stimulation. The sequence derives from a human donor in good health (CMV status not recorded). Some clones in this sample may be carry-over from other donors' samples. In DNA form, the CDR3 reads TGTGCCAGCAGTTTAAAGTCCGGCAATGAGCAGTTCTTC. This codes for CASSLKSGNEQFF.